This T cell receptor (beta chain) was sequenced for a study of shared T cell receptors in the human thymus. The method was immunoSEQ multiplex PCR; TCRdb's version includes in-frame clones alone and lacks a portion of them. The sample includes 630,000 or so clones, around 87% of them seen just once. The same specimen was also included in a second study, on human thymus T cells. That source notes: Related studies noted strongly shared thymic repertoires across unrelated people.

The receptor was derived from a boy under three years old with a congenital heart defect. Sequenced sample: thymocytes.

The CDR3 DNA sequence: TGTGCCTGGAGGGGTAGCGGGATGACAAGGCGCACAGATACGCAGTATTTT. Translating gives CAWRGSGMTRRTDTQYF. V gene TRBV30 combines with J gene TRBJ2-3, with 8 bases matching TRBD2. V shed 3 bases and J 1 base; nucleotides not matched to a gene: 12. CDR3 size: 17 residues. The V gene's germline CDR1 is GTSNPN and CDR2 SVGIG (reference sequence).